These 5 T cell receptor beta chains share one sample of origin, sequenced in a study of cytomegalovirus exposure and HLA in healthy donors. PCR was performed using 60 Vbeta and 13 Jbeta primers. Using immunoSEQ multiplex PCR, the repertoire was profiled, and TCRdb retains in-frame clones only, with some absent. Seen here are under 200,000 clones, 84% observed once, and the top ten hold around 0.25%. The sample consisted of PBMCs. The receptors originated from a boy aged 5 to 17 in good health and CMV-seronegative.

The V gene is TRBV2, the J gene TRBJ1-2; D not certain. The CDR3 totals 10 residues. V shed 8 bases and J shed 6 bases, with 7 bases lying between them. The germline V gene encodes CDR1 SNHLY and CDR2 FYNNEI. This CDR3 is CASRRNGYTF. Here the CDR3 DNA reads TGTGCCAGCCGGAGGAATGGCTACACCTTC.

The sample holds a few counts of this clone. The chain carries TRBV6-6 and TRBJ1-1; D uncertain. There are 13 residues in the CDR3. The germline V gene encodes CDR1 MNHNY and CDR2 SVGAGI (reference sequence). Trimming removed 8 bases from V and 3 bases from J, with 13 bases in between. For the CDR3, the DNA is TGTGCCAGCGTGCTGGCAGGCGACACTGAAGCTTTCTTT. Amino acids: CASVLAGDTEAFF.

The chain recombines TRBV28 with TRBJ2-1, with TRBD1 identical over 7 bases. Germline V gene data show CDR1 as MDHEN and CDR2 as SYDVKM. V lost 3 bases to trimming and J lost 13 bases; unmatched junction nucleotides: 9. The CDR3 covers 13 residues. CDR3 sequence reads: CASSFSTGRYQFF. CDR3 nucleotide sequence: TGTGCCAGCAGTTTCTCGACAGGGAGATATCAGTTCTTC.

The chain links TRBV10-2 to TRBJ1-6, with 9 bases matching TRBD1. CDR3 length equals 16 residues. Trimming at V came to 3 bases and at J to 10 bases, leaving 10 bases not matched to a gene. The germline V gene encodes CDR1 WSHSY and CDR2 SAAADI. CDR3 amino acids: CASSESSGQGISPLHF. The CDR3 bases are TGCGCCAGCAGTGAAAGTTCTGGACAGGGGATATCACCCCTCCACTTT.

The chain is built from TRBV7-2 and TRBJ1-2, with D tentatively TRBD1 (6 bases). V lost 5 bases and J lost 3, with 10 bases in between. Per the germline V gene, CDR1 is SGHTA and CDR2 is FQGNSA. The CDR3 contains 13 residues. CDR3 region: CASSRPGDYGYTF. CDR3 nucleotides: TGTGCCAGCAGCCGGCCAGGGGACTATGGCTACACCTTC. Together with reference TRBV7-2 and TRBJ1-2, the CDR3 gives the full variable domain: GAGVSQSPSNKVTEKGKDVELRCDPISGHTALYWYRQSLGQGLEFLIYFQGNSAPDKSGLPSDRFSAERTGGSVSTLTIQRTQQEDSAVYLCASSRPGDYGYTFGSGTRLTVV.